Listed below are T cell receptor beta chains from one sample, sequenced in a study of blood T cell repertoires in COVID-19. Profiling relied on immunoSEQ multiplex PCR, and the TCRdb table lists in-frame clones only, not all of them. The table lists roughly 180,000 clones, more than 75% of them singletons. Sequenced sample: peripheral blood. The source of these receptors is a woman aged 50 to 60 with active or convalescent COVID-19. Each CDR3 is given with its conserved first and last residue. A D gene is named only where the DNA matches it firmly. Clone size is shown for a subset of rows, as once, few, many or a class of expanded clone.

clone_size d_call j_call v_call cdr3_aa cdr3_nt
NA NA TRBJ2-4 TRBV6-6 CASSASGQRDIQYF TGTGCCAGCAGTGCTTCGGGACAACGGGACATTCAGTACTTC
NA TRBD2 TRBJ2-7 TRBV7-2 CASRRGLAGGYEQYF TGTGCCAGCAGGAGGGGACTAGCGGGGGGCTACGAGCAGTACTTC
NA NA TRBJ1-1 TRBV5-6 CASSLGGPFMNTEAFF TGTGCCAGCAGCTTAGGGGGACCGTTCATGAACACTGAAGCTTTCTTT
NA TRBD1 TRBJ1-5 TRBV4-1 CASSQAPDRADQPQHF TGCGCCAGCAGCCAGGCTCCGGACAGGGCAGATCAGCCCCAGCATTTT
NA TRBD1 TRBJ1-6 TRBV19 CASSAPTGVNSPLHF TGTGCCAGTAGTGCCCCAACAGGGGTTAATTCACCCCTCCACTTT
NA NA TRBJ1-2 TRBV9 CASSPSVGTNFYGYTF TGTGCCAGCAGCCCCTCCGTCGGGACTAACTTCTATGGCTACACCTTC
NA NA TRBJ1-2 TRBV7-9 CASSLEGYVYGYTF TGTGCCAGCAGCTTAGAGGGGTACGTCTATGGCTACACCTTC
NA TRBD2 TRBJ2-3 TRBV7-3 CATSLSGGSTDTQYF TGTGCCACCAGCTTATCGGGGGGTAGCACAGATACGCAGTATTTT
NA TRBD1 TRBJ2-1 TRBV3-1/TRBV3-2 CASSKSDGTGGRRKQFF TGTGCCAGCAGCAAATCCGATGGGACAGGGGGACGGAGGAAGCAGTTCTTC
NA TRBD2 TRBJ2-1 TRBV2 CASRDGTLGLAGSYNEQFF TGTGCCAGCAGGGACGGGACTCTGGGACTAGCGGGATCTTACAATGAGCAGTTCTTC
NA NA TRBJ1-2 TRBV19 CASSIDKSNYGYTF TGTGCCAGTAGTATCGACAAATCTAACTATGGCTACACCTTC
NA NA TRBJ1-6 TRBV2 CASSELGGGSPLHF TGTGCCAGCAGTGAATTGGGGGGGGGTTCACCCCTCCACTTT
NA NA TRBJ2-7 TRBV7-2 CASSLDTGRYYEQYF TGTGCCAGCAGCTTAGATACGGGAAGATATTACGAGCAGTACTTC
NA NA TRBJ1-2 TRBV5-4 CASSLVMGALDYGYTF TGTGCCAGCAGCTTGGTCATGGGGGCCCTCGACTATGGCTACACCTTC
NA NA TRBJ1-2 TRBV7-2 CASSLAGGTNYGYTF TGTGCCAGCAGCTTAGCGGGGGGAACAAATTATGGCTACACCTTC
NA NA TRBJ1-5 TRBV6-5 CASGQAHSNQPQHF TGTGCCAGCGGGCAGGCCCATAGCAATCAGCCCCAGCATTTT
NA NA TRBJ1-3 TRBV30 CAWSEFRQSSGNTIYF TGTGCCTGGAGTGAGTTTCGACAGTCCTCTGGAAACACCATATATTTT
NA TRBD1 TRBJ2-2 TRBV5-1 CASSLPGQGTGELFF TGCGCCAGCAGCTTACCGGGACAGGGCACCGGGGAGCTGTTTTTT
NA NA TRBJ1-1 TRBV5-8 CASSFGGGTEAFF TGTGCCAGCAGCTTCGGGGGAGGCACTGAAGCTTTCTTT
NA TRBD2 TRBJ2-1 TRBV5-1 CASSSGLAGGNNEQFF TGCGCCAGCAGCTCGGGACTAGCGGGGGGTAACAATGAGCAGTTCTTC
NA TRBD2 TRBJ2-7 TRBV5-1 CASSLGLAGVEQYF TGCGCCAGCAGCTTGGGGCTAGCGGGAGTGGAGCAGTACTTC
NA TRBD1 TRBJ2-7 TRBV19 CASSMEDRMYEQYF TGTGCCAGTAGTATGGAGGACAGGATGTACGAGCAGTACTTC
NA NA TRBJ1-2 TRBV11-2 CASSRRGGSGGYTF TGTGCCAGCAGCCGCCGGGGGGGGTCGGGAGGCTACACCTTC
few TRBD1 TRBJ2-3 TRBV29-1 CSVGGDRFTDTQYF TGCAGCGTTGGTGGGGACAGATTCACAGATACGCAGTATTTT
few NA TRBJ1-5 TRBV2 CASSSGARGNQPQHF TGTGCCAGCAGTTCAGGGGCGAGGGGCAATCAGCCCCAGCATTTT
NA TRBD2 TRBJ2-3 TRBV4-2 CASSRGLAGTDTQYF TGTGCCAGCAGCCGAGGACTAGCGGGCACAGATACGCAGTATTTT
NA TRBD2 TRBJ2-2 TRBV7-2 CASSLKLAGVNTGELFF TGTGCCAGCAGCTTAAAGCTAGCGGGGGTTAACACCGGGGAGCTGTTTTTT
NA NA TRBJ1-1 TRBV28 CASSPRGSQAFF TGTGCCAGCAGTCCTAGGGGTTCCCAAGCTTTCTTT
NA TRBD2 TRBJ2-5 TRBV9 CASSVGLADFQETQYF TGTGCCAGCAGCGTGGGGCTAGCGGATTTCCAAGAGACCCAGTACTTC
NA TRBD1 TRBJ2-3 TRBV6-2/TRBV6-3 CASSYPQDFRGPSTDTQYF TGTGCCAGCAGTTACCCCCAGGACTTCAGGGGGCCTAGCACAGATACGCAGTATTTT
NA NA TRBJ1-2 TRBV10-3 CAISESGTRDGYTF TGTGCCATCAGTGAGTCGGGTACTAGAGATGGCTACACCTTC
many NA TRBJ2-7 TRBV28 CASSTRRYEQYF TGTGCCAGCAGCACCCGGAGGTACGAGCAGTACTTC
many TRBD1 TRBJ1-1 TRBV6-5 CASISSMAGGTEAFF TGTGCCAGCATCTCCTCGATGGCAGGGGGCACTGAAGCTTTCTTT
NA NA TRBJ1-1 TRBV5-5 CASSPRTERSTEAFF TGTGCCAGCAGCCCTAGGACAGAGAGGTCCACTGAAGCTTTCTTT
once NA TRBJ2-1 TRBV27 CASSLSSGTLVYNEQFF TGTGCCAGCAGTTTATCCAGCGGAACCCTTGTTTACAATGAGCAGTTCTTC
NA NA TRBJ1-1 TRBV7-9 CASSLGGLTTEAFF TGTGCCAGCAGCTTAGGAGGGCTCACCACTGAAGCTTTCTTT
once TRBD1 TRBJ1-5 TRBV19 CATGTVSNQPQHF TGTGCCACTGGGACAGTTAGCAATCAGCCCCAGCATTTT
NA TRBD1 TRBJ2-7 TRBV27 CASKSLQGHSYEQYF TGTGCCAGCAAGAGCCTACAGGGGCACTCCTACGAGCAGTACTTC
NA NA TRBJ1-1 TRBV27 CASSRRRGPEAFF TGTGCCAGCAGCCGACGGAGGGGTCCTGAAGCTTTCTTT
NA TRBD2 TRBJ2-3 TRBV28 CASSARAGVGTDTQYF TGTGCCAGCAGTGCAAGAGCGGGAGTGGGCACAGATACGCAGTATTTT
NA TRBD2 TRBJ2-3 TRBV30 CAWSVGPANWRGSTDTQYF TGTGCCTGGAGTGTAGGCCCTGCTAATTGGCGGGGGAGCACAGATACGCAGTATTTT
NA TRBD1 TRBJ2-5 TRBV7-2 CASNRGPVRQETQYF TGTGCCAGCAACAGGGGTCCCGTTAGGCAAGAGACCCAGTACTTC
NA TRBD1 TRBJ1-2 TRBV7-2 CASSEEQGSVYGYTF TGTGCCAGCAGCGAAGAACAGGGGTCCGTCTATGGCTACACCTTC
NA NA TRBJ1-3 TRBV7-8 CASSSSEGSGNTIYF TGTGCCAGCAGCTCCAGTGAGGGCTCGGGAAACACCATATATTTT
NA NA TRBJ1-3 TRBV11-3 CASSLDFGNTIYF TGTGCCAGCAGCTTAGACTTCGGAAACACCATATATTTT
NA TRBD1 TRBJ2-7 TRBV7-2 CASSYPMQGVLSYEQYF TGTGCCAGCAGCTACCCTATGCAGGGGGTACTCTCCTACGAGCAGTACTTC
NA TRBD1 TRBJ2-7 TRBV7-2 CASSHSRTGPREQYF TGTGCCAGCAGCCACTCTAGGACAGGGCCGAGGGAGCAGTACTTC
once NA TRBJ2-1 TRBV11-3 CASSLLGGNEQFF TGTGCCAGCAGCCTACTAGGTGGCAATGAGCAGTTCTTC
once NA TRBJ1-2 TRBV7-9 CASSFPRDTGYTF TGTGCCAGCAGCTTCCCCCGGGACACTGGCTACACCTTC